The table lists the clone carrying this T cell receptor beta chain with many counts. Its matching antigen is unknown. The sample comes from a study of molecular identifiers for immune sequencing clone quantification. As for the study in general: Split five ways in replicates, RNA from roughly 20,000 or 100,000 naive CD8 cells had four portions sequenced.

Naive CD8 T cells underwent sorting with the CD8+CD4-CCR7+CD45RA+ definition. The CDR3 is 12 amino acids. Trimming cost V 7 bases and J 4 bases; bases outside gene matches: 2. The germline V gene has CDR1 MNHNS and CDR2 SASEGT. Study-level findings and limits: It was shown that clones above 20 RNA copies held over 98% of effector molecules, but under 1% in naive cells.

Both previously described methods and listed TCR primers were employed to make bulk TCR libraries. TCRdb analysed the PCR reads with MiXCR anew, one entry per CDR3 protein. The table records about 320,000 distinct CDR3 sequences, about 23% of them present only once. The chain has TRBV6-1 and TRBJ2-7, with 9 bases fitting TRBD1. This receptor was taken from a human donor in good health. Some libraries in this study had Jurkat cell RNA spiked in. Sequencing was performed on naive CD8+ T cells from blood, with Jurkat cell RNA spiked in. Subset given: FACS-sorted CD8+CD4-CCR7+CD45RA+ naive T cells. This CDR3 is CASKGQGYEQYF. The CDR3 region has the DNA TGTGCCAGCAAGGGACAGGGATACGAGCAGTACTTC.